The sequence of this T cell receptor beta chain was determined in a study of T-cell memory formation after mild COVID-19. The V end lost 0 bases, the J end lost 5 bases, and 12 bases lay between the germline ends. The CDR3 runs to 15 residues. Germline CDR1 reads SGHRS; CDR2 reads YFSETQ. This clonotype came up a few times. TCRdb independently ran MiXCR on the 5' RACE reads; one entry per CDR3 protein. This table holds 580,000 or so distinct CDR3 sequences, roughly a sixth found once. This sequence was found in an adult woman who had mild COVID-19 (a few samples of this study predate the infection). Cell type and time point are not known. This chain uses TRBV5-1 with TRBJ1-5; D ambiguous. The sample consisted of PBMCs or a T cell subset sorted from them (not recorded which). CDR3 protein: CASSLGNTPHQPQHF. The DNA for the CDR3 is TGCGCCAGCAGCTTGGGCAACACGCCGCATCAGCCCCAGCATTTT.